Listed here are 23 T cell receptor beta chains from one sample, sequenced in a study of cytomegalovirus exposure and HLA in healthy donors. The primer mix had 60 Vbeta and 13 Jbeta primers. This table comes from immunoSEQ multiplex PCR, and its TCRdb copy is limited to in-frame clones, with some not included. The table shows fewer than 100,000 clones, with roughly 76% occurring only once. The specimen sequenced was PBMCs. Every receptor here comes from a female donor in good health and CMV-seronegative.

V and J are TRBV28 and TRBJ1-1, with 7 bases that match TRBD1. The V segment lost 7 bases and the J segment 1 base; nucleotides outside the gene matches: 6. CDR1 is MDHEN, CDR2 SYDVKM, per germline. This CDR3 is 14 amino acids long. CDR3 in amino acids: CASNAGGRNTEAFF. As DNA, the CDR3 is TGTGCCAGCAACGCAGGGGGGAGGAACACTGAAGCTTTCTTT.

The CDR3 sequence: CASSPPGRYQETQYF. DNA for the CDR3: TGTGCCAGCTCACCACCCGGGAGGTACCAAGAGACCCAGTACTTC. The V and J genes are TRBV18 and TRBJ2-5; the match to TRBD2 covers 7 bases. V lost 0 bases, J lost 0 bases, and 1 base stayed unmatched. CDR1 and CDR2 from the germline V gene are KGHSH and LQKENI. This CDR3 spans 15 amino acids. Based on the CDR3 plus reference TRBV18 and TRBJ2-5, the full variable domain is NAGVMQNPRHLVRRRGQEARLRCSPMKGHSHVYWYRQLPEEGLKFMVYLQKENIIDESGMPKERFSAEFPKEGPSILRIQQVVRGDSAAYFCASSPPGRYQETQYFGPGTRLLVL.

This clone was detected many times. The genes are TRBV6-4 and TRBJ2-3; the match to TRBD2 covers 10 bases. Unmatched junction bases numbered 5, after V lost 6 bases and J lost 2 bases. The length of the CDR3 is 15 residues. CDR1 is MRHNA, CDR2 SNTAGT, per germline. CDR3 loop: CASSSLAGNTDTQYF. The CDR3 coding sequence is TGTGCCAGCAGCTCACTAGCGGGGAACACAGATACGCAGTATTTT.

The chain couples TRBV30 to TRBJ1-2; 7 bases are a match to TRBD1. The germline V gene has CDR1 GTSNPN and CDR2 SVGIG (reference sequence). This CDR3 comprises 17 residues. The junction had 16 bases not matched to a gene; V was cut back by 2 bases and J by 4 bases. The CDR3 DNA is TGTGCCTGGAGTCCCCCCAGGGGGAAAAGACATGGCTATGGCTACACCTTC. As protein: CAWSPPRGKRHGYGYTF.

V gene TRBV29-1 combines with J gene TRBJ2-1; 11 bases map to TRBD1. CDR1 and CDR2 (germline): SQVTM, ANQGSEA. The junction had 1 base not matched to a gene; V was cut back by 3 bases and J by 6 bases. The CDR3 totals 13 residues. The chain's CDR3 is CSVEGQGGNEQFF. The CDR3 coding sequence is TGCAGCGTTGAGGGACAGGGGGGCAATGAGCAGTTCTTC.

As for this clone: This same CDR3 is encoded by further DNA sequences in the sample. Here the CDR3 reads CASSIQGVTEAFF. CDR3 coding DNA: TGTGCCAGTAGTATCCAGGGGGTCACTGAAGCTTTCTTT. V and J are TRBV19 and TRBJ1-1, with 7 nucleotides matching TRBD1. The V gene's germline CDR1 is LNHDA and CDR2 SQIVND (reference sequence). This CDR3 has 13 residues. V was pared by 3 bases and J by 4 bases, with 2 bases of the junction left unmatched. Combining the CDR3 with reference TRBV19 and TRBJ1-1 gives the whole variable domain DGGITQSPKYLFRKEGQNVTLSCEQNLNHDAMYWYRQDPGQGLRLIYYSQIVNDFQKGDIAEGYSVSREKKESFPLTVTSAQKNPTAFYLCASSIQGVTEAFFGQGTRLTVV.

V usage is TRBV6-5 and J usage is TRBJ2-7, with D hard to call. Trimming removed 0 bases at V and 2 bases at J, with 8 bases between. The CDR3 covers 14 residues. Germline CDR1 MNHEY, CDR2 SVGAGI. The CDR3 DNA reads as TGTGCCAGCAGTTACTCTGGGCCGACCTACGAGCAGTACTTC. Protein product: CASSYSGPTYEQYF.

CDR3 residues: CASSLEQGKDYGYTF. CDR3 DNA sequence: TGTGCCAGCAGCTTAGAACAGGGGAAAGACTATGGCTACACCTTC. The chain uses TRBV5-4 and TRBJ1-2; 7 positions agree with TRBD1. Germline values: CDR1 SGHNT, CDR2 YYREEE (reference sequence). V gave up 2 bases and J gave up 3 bases; unmatched junction bases: 7. The CDR3 is 15 residues long.

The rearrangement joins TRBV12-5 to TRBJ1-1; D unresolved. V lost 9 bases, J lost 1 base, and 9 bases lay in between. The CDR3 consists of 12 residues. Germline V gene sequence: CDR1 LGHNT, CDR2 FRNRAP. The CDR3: CASFSPNTEAFF. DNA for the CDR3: TGTGCTAGCTTTTCCCCGAACACTGAAGCTTTCTTT.

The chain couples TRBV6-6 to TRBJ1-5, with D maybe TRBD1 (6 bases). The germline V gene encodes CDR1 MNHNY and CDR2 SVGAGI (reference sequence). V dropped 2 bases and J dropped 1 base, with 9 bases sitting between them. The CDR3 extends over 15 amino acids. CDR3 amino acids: CASSYGTPSNQPQHF. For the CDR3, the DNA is TGTGCCAGCAGTTACGGGACACCAAGCAATCAGCCCCAGCATTTT.

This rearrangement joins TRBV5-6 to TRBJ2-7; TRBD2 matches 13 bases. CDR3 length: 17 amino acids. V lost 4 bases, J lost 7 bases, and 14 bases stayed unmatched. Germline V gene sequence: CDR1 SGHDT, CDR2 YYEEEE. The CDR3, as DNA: TGTGCCAGCAGCCCTCCGGGACTAGCGGGACGGGGCCGGGAGCAGTACTTC. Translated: CASSPPGLAGRGREQYF.

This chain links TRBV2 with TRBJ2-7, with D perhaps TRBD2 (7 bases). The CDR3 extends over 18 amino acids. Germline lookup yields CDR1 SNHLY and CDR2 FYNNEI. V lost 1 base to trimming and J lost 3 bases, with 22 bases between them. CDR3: CASSEEGGWSGAGYEQYF. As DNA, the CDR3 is TGTGCCAGCAGTGAAGAAGGGGGTTGGAGCGGGGCCGGCTACGAGCAGTACTTC.

CDR3 amino acids: CASSRGGASTDTQYF. The CDR3 DNA follows: TGTGCCAGCAGTAGAGGGGGGGCTAGCACAGATACGCAGTATTTT. The chain carries TRBV2 and TRBJ2-3; possible D gene TRBD2, 7 bases. The ends were cut back, 5 bases at V and 0 bases at J, with 12 bases in the middle. Germline CDR1 SNHLY, CDR2 FYNNEI. The CDR3 consists of 15 residues. Combining the CDR3 with reference TRBV2 and TRBJ2-3 gives the whole variable domain EPEVTQTPSHQVTQMGQEVILRCVPISNHLYFYWYRQILGQKVEFLVSFYNNEISEKSEIFDDQFSVERPDGSNFTLKIRSTKLEDSAMYFCASSRGGASTDTQYFGPGTRLTVL.

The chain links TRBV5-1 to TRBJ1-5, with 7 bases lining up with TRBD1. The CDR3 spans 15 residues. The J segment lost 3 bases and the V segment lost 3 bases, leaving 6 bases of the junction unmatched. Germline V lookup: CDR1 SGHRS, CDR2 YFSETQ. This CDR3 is CASSWSGTVNQPQHF. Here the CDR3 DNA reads TGCGCCAGCAGCTGGTCCGGGACAGTCAATCAGCCCCAGCATTTT.

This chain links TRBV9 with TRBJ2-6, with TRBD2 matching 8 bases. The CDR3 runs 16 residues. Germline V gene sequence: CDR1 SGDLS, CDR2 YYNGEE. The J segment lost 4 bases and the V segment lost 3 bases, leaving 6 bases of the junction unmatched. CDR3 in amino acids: CASSAGGALGANVLTF. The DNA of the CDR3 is TGTGCCAGCAGCGCGGGGGGGGCCCTCGGGGCCAACGTCCTGACTTTC.

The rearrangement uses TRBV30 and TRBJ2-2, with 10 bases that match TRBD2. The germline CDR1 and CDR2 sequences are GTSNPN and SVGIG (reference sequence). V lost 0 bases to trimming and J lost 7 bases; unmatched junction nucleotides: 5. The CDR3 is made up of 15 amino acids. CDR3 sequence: CAWSVPSGSVGELFF. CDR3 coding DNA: TGTGCCTGGAGTGTGCCTAGCGGGAGCGTCGGGGAGCTGTTTTTT.

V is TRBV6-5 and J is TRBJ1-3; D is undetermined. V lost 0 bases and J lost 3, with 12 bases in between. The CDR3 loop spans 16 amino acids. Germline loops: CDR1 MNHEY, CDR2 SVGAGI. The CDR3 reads CASSYSTGTVGNTIYF. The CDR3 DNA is TGTGCCAGCAGTTACTCGACCGGTACAGTTGGAAACACCATATATTTT.

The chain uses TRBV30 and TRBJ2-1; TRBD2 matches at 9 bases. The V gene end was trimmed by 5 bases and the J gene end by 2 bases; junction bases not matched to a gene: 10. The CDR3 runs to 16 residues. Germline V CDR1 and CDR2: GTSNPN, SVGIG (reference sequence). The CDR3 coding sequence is TGTGCCTGGTCATCAAGAAAGCGGGAGGCCTACAATGAGCAGTTCTTC. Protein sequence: CAWSSRKREAYNEQFF.

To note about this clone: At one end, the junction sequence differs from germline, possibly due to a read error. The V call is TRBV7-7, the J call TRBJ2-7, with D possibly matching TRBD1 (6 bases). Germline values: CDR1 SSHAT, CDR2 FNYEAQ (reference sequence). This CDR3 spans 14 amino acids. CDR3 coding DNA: TGTGCTAGCAGCTTATATGAAGGGGGTGAGGAGCAGTACTTC. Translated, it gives CASSLYEGGEEQYF.

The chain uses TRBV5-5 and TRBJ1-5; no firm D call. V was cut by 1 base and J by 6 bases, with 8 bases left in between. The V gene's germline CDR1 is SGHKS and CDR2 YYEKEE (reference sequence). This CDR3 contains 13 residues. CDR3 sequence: CASSLRHGQPQHF. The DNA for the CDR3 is TGTGCCAGCAGCTTGCGTCACGGTCAGCCCCAGCATTTT.

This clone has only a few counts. CDR3 residues: CASSVDPSSYNEQFF. The DNA of the CDR3 is TGTGCCAGCAGCGTAGACCCGAGCTCCTACAATGAGCAGTTCTTC. V usage is TRBV9 and J usage is TRBJ2-1; no clear D. Germline CDR1 reads SGDLS; CDR2 reads YYNGEE. V lost 0 bases and J lost 0, with 7 bases in between. The CDR3 length is 15 residues.

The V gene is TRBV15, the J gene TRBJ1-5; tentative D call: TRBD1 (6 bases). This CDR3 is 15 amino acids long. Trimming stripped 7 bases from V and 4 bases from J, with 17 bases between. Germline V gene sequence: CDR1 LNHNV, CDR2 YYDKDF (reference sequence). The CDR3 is CATTDGQWGNQPQHF. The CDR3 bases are TGTGCCACCACCGATGGACAGTGGGGGAATCAGCCCCAGCATTTT.

The DNA of the CDR3 is TGTGCCAGCAGCCCGCGGGCAAGCGGGGGGCCCGGGGAGCTGTTTTTT. Encoded protein: CASSPRASGGPGELFF. The V call is TRBV4-2, the J call TRBJ2-2; 9 bases line up with TRBD2. The CDR3 totals 16 residues. CDR1 LGHNA and CDR2 YNFKEQ come from the germline V gene. V was pared by 4 bases and J by 6 bases, with 9 bases of the junction left unmatched.